This TCR beta chain was sequenced in a study of beta chain features in type 1 diabetes. Expressed TCRB transcripts were sequenced because the isolated RNA had all been reverse transcribed beforehand. Sequenced by immunoSEQ multiplex PCR; TCRdb stores in-frame clones only, minus some. The sample has 140,000 to 150,000 clones, less than 11% seen once. This clone showed up just a few times. Germline CDR1 SGDLS, CDR2 YYNGEE. Trimming took off 0 bases at V and 2 bases at J, with 8 bases between the two ends. This CDR3 region has 14 residues. The receptor comes from a young man in good health. V is TRBV9 and J is TRBJ2-5; D call uncertain. Material: naive CD4+ T cells from blood. The CDR3 bases are TGTGCCAGCAGCGTAGTGGAGATTCAAGAGACCCAGTACTTC. Protein: CASSVVEIQETQYF.